The T cell receptor (beta chain) described here comes from a study of early T cells in non-severe SARS-CoV-2 infection. About the study: Chains from this unsorted whole-blood bulk RNA could not be paired. Findings of the study overall: Using VDJdb, the matching emphasized anti-spike CD8 responses while missing private and CD4 specificities.

Attachment of unique molecular identifiers to individual cDNA molecules was performed. TCRdb reprocessed the 5' RACE reads with MiXCR, giving one entry per CDR3 protein. The sample shows 95,000 to 110,000 distinct CDR3 sequences, 11% of them seen only once. V shed 0 bases and J 6 bases; nucleotides not matched to a gene: 3. The CDR3 is made up of 15 amino acids. Germline assignment: CDR1 MGHRA and CDR2 YSYEKL. About this clonotype: What it recognizes is unknown.

The sequenced material came from whole blood. The chain employs TRBV4-1 and TRBJ1-2, with 11 bases aligning to TRBD1. This sequence originates from an adult who was a healthcare worker with PCR-confirmed SARS-CoV-2 infection or an uninfected control (not recorded which). In nucleotides, the CDR3 is TGCGCCAGCAGCCAAGAACCGGGACAGGGGGATGGCTACACCTTC. This encodes CASSQEPGQGDGYTF.